The present T cell receptor beta chain was sequenced within a study of immune cell composition in non-small cell lung cancer. Findings and limits, study-wide: 60% to 80% of squamous and under 35% of adenocarcinoma cases had tumour-associated clones >0.5%.

A remark on this clone: Its antigen is unknown.

Looked up from germline, CDR1 is SGHVS and CDR2 is FNYEAQ. The CDR3 has 13 amino acids. Trimming shortened V by 1 base and J by 3 bases, and 6 bases separated the two germline ends. Clones were sequenced by immunoSEQ multiplex PCR, and TCRdb holds only the in-frame ones, with some missing. The table includes 6,700 or so clones, about two thirds detected once. The normal lung sample lay at least 3 cm, and maximally far, from the tumour. Sequencing was carried out using non-adjacent lung tissue. The origin of this receptor is a human donor with non-small cell lung cancer. The chain employs TRBV7-6 and TRBJ2-5; the D is unclear. CDR3 protein: CASSLVSEETQYF. DNA of the CDR3: TGTGCCAGCAGCTTAGTTTCCGAAGAGACCCAGTACTTC.